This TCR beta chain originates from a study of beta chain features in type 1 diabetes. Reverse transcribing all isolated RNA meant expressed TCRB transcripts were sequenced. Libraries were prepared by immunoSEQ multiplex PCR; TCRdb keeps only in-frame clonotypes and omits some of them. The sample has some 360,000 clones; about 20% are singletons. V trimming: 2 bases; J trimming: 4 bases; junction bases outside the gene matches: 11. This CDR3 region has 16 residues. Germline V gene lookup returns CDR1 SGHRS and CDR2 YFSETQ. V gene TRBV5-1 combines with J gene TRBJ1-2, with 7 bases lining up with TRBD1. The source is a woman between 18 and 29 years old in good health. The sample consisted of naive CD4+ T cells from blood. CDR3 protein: CASSLTRDSSLYGYTF. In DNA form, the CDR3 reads TGCGCCAGCAGCTTAACTAGGGACAGTTCCCTCTATGGCTACACCTTC.